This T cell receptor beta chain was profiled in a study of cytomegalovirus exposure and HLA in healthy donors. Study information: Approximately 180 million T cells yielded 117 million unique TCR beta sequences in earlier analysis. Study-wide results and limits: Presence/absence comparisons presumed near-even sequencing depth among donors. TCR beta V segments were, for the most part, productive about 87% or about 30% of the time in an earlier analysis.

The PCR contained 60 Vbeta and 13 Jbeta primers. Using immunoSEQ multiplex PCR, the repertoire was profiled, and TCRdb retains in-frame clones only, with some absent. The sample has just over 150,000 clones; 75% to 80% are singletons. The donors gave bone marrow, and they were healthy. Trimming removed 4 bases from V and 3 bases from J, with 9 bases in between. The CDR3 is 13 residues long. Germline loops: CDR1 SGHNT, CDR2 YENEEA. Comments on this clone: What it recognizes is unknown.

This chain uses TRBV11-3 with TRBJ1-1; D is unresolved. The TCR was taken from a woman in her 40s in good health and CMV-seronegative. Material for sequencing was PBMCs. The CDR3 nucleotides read TGTGCCAGCAGCTATCAAAGCTACACTGAAGCTTTCTTT. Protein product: CASSYQSYTEAFF.